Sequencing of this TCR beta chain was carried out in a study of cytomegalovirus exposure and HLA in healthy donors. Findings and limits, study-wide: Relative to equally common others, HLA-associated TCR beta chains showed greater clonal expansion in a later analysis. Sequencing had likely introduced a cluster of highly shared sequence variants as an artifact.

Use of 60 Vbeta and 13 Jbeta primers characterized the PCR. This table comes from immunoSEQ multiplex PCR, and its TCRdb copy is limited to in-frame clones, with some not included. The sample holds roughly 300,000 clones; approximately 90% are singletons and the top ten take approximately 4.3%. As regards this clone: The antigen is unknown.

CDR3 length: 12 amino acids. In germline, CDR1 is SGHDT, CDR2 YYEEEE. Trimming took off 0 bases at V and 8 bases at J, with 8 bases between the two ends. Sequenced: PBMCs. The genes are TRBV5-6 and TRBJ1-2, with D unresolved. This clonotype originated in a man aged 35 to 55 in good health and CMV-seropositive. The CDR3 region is CASSLVREGYTF. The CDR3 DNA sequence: TGTGCCAGCAGCTTGGTGCGTGAGGGCTACACCTTC.